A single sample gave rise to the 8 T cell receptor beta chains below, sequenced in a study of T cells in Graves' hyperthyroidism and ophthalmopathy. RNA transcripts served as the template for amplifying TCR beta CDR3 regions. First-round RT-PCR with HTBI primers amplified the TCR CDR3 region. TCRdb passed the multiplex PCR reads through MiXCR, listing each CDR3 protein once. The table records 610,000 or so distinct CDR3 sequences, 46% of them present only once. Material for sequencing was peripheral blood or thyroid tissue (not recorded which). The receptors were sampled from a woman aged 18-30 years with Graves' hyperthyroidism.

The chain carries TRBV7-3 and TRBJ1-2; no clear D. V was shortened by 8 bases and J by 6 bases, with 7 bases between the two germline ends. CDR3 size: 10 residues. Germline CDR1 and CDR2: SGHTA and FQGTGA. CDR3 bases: TGTGCCAGCGGGAGGGATGGCTACACCTTC. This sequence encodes CASGRDGYTF.

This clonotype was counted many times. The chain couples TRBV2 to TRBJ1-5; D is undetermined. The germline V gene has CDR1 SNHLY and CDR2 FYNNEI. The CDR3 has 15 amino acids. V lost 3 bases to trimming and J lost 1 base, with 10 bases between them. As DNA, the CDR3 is TGTGCCAGCAGTGACGTGACAACGAGCAATCAGCCCCAGCATTTT. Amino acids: CASSDVTTSNQPQHF. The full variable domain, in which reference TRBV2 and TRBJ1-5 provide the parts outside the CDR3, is EPEVTQTPSHQVTQMGQEVILRCVPISNHLYFYWYRQILGQKVEFLVSFYNNEISEKSEIFDDQFSVERPDGSNFTLKIRSTKLEDSAMYFCASSDVTTSNQPQHFGDGTRLSIL.

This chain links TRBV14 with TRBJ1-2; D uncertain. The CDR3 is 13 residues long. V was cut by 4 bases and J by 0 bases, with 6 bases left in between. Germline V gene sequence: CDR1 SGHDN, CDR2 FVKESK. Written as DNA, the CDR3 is TGTGCCAGCAGCCGTTTGGCTAACTATGGCTACACCTTC. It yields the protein CASSRLANYGYTF.

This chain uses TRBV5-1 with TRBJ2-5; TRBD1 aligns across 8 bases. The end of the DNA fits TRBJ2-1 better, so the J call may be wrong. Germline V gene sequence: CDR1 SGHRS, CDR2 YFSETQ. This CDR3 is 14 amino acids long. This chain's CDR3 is CASSQDRAYNEQFF. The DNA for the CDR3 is TGCGCCAGCAGCCAGGACAGGGCCTACAATGAGCAGTTCTTC.

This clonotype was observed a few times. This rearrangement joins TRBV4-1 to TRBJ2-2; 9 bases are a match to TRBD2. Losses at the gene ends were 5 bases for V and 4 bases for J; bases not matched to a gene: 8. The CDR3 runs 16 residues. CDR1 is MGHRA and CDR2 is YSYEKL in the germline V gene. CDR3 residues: CASSARAGGVTGELFF. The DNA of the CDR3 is TGCGCCAGCAGCGCCAGGGCGGGAGGGGTCACCGGGGAGCTGTTTTTT.

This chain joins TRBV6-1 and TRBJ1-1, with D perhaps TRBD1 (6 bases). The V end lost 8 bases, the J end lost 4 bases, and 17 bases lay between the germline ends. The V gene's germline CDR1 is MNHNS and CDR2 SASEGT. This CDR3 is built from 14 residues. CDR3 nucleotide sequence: TGTGCCAGCCCCGTTGGGGGGCTGGGCACTGAAGCTTTCTTT. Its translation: CASPVGGLGTEAFF.

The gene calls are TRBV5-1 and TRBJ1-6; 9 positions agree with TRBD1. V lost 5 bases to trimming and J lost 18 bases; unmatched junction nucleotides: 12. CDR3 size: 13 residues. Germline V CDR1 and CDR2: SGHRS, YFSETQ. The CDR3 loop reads CASRRTRQGDTHF. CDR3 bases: TGCGCCAGCAGACGAACACGACAGGGGGACACCCACTTT.

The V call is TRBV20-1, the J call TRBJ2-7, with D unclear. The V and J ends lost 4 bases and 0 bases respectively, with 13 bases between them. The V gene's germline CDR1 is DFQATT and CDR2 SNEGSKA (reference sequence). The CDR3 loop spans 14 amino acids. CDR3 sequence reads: CSAKKFSDSYEQYF. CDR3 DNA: TGCAGTGCTAAGAAGTTTTCTGACTCCTACGAGCAGTACTTC.